This TCR beta chain is drawn from a study of Tregs in tolerant kidney transplant recipients. Whole-study context: CFSE-labeled recipient PBMCs were cultured less than 7 days with irradiated graft donor PBMCs, then FACS-sorted.

The CDR3 has 13 amino acids. Germline loops: CDR1 SQVTM, CDR2 ANQGSEA. V gave up 7 bases and J gave up 0 bases, with 13 bases separating them. With respect to this clone: Its cognate antigen is unknown.

Profiling relied on immunoSEQ multiplex PCR, and the TCRdb table lists in-frame clones only, not all of them. The sample lists more than 1,500 clones, roughly 68% occurring once. Study results and caveats: Findings come from small patient numbers and require larger validation.

Source material: CD8+ T cells from blood cultured with allogeneic cells. This TCR came from a human donor in good health. This chain joins TRBV29-1 and TRBJ2-7; D possibly corresponds to TRBD2 (6 bases). DNA for the CDR3: TGCAGCGGGGTGGGAGGCAGCTCCTACGAGCAGTACTTC. Amino acids: CSGVGGSSYEQYF.